Sequencing of this T cell receptor beta chain was carried out in a study of cytomegalovirus exposure and HLA in healthy donors. V lost 2 bases to trimming and J lost 3 bases; unmatched junction nucleotides: 5. The germline V gene encodes CDR1 GTSNPN and CDR2 SVGIG (reference sequence). The CDR3 consists of 14 residues. 60 Vbeta and 13 Jbeta primers were used in PCR. Sequencing used immunoSEQ multiplex PCR; TCRdb keeps in-frame clones, though not all of them. Of about 160,000 clones listed, around 79% are singletons. This TCR derives from a man aged 35-49 years in good health and CMV-seronegative. The rearrangement uses TRBV30 and TRBJ1-1, with 8 bases matching TRBD1. Material for sequencing was PBMCs. This chain's CDR3 is CAWSSPDRDTEAFF. DNA of the CDR3: TGTGCCTGGAGTTCCCCGGACAGGGACACTGAAGCTTTCTTT. Supplemented by reference TRBV30 and TRBJ1-1, the full variable domain reads SQTIHQWPATLVQPVGSPLSLECTVEGTSNPNLYWYRQAAGRGLQLLFYSVGIGQISSEVPQNLSASRPQDRQFILSSKKLLLSDSGFYLCAWSSPDRDTEAFFGQGTRLTVV.